This TCR beta chain was found in a study of blood T cell repertoires in COVID-19 (TCRdb year 2020). Describing the broader study: The collaborator samples originated in the United States, Italy and Spain and spanned the acute and convalescent phases of COVID-19. The prospective study material was composed of cDNA or gDNA derived from T cells, B-cell-depleted T cells, or PBMCs. The dataset comprised deeply sampled blood TCRbeta repertoires from subjects exposed to, actively infected with, or recovered from COVID-19. A freely available public database, intended as a resource for researchers studying the immune response to SARS-CoV-2, is where the repertoires were released. The samples were drawn from the first 160 participants of the ongoing ImmuneRACE study and from 1,254 subjects provided by 6 global collaborators. Sample metadata almost always included a de-identified subject ID, COVID-19 status, age in years and sex. Where available, HLA class I and class II types were obtained from metadata supplied by the sample provider rather than from assay-based typing. Findings and caveats that apply to the study as a whole: The quantity of clinical and demographic metadata differed by source and by participant and was supplied without curation.

Regarding this clone: Its antigen is unknown. It has no much larger one-base neighbor in the sample; base qualities were not kept.

Each collaborating institution followed its own protocols to collect whole blood in K2EDTA tubes. Collaborator samples were shipped for TCRbeta analysis as frozen whole blood, isolated PBMCs, or DNA extracted from either sample type. TCRbeta CDR3 regions were amplified from genomic DNA by means of the immunoSEQ Assay, a bias-controlled multiplex PCR. The paper's data handling went like this. The number of nucleated cells in each sample was estimated from the amplification of reference gene primers within the assay. To quantify the absolute abundance of each unique TCRbeta CDR3 rearrangement, sequence reads were collapsed and filtered. For each sample, productive Simpson clonality was calculated as the square root of Simpson's diversity index across productive rearrangements. TCRdb holds this immuneACCESS table with in-frame rearrangements only. Some clones are missing; in checked studies, unresolved V genes explain under half, and the rest has no known cause. The V and J calls and clone size are taken from that table; D and trimming were inferred from the DNA. In all, the sample holds 200,000 to 300,000 clones, and around 85% of those were seen once. The ten largest clones take up roughly 6.4% of the sample.

The germline V end is reduced by 2 bases and the J end by 2 bases; junction bases left unmatched: 4. Inclusive of the bounding cysteine and phenylalanine, the CDR3 is 16 residues long. The only DNA kept is the CDR3, 48 bases in frame from the first base. CDR1 MNHNS and CDR2 SASEGT are derived from the germline V gene. Rearrangement joined TRBV6-1 to TRBJ2-3, with 10 junctional bases fitting TRBD1. The specimen was peripheral blood. This TCR derives from a woman aged 60-75 years with active or convalescent COVID-19. The nucleotides are TGTGCCAGCAGTGAACTGACAGGGGGCAACACAGATACGCAGTATTTT. Its translation reads: CASSELTGGNTDTQYF.